Each of the 7 T cell receptor beta chains below was sequenced from the same sample in a study of spatial heterogeneity in lung cancer. Via MiXCR, TCRdb re-called the 5' RACE reads, giving one row per CDR3 protein. Of some 45,000 distinct CDR3 sequences detected, approximately 12% appear once; the ten largest clones hold about 43%. Time point indicated: sample taken at primary tumor resection. Whole RNA came from tumor, nontumor lung or frozen PBMC and was sequenced without being sorted. The sample here was PBMCs, taken at surgery. All receptors derive from a female donor with early-stage non-small cell lung cancer.

This clonotype showed up just a few times. The rearrangement joins TRBV25-1 to TRBJ2-3; 7 bases are a match to TRBD2. V lost 2 bases and J lost 6; bases outside the gene matches: 5. There are 14 residues in the CDR3. Germline V CDR1 and CDR2: MGHDK, SYGVNS. For the CDR3, the DNA is TGTGCCAGCAGTGAAGAGCCCGGGAGGGATACGCAGTATTTT. This sequence encodes CASSEEPGRDTQYF.

J is TRBJ1-1 and V is TRBV7-9; D call uncertain. CDR3 size: 12 residues. Looked up from germline, CDR1 is SEHNR and CDR2 is FQNEAQ (reference sequence). V was trimmed by 8 bases and J by 2 bases, leaving 9 bases between them. CDR3 sequence (DNA): TGTGCCAGCTACGGGAGAAACACTGAAGCTTTCTTT. It specifies CASYGRNTEAFF. The full variable domain, with the rest looked up from reference TRBV7-9 and TRBJ1-1, is DTGVSQNPRHKITKRGQNVTFRCDPISEHNRLYWYRQTLGQGPEFLTYFQNEAQLEKSRLLSDRFSAERPKGSFSTLEIQRTEQGDSAMYLCASYGRNTEAFFGQGTRLTVV.

Only a few counts were recorded for this clonotype. The chain carries TRBV5-4 and TRBJ2-5; D is tentatively TRBD1 or TRBD2 (5 bases each). Trimming took 3 bases from V and 5 from J, leaving 14 bases between them. CDR1 and CDR2 (germline): SGHNT, YYREEE (reference sequence). The CDR3 is made up of 14 amino acids. The DNA of the CDR3 is TGTGCCAGCAGCTCGCCGGGGCCAGCGGAGACCCAGTACTTC. Its protein product is CASSSPGPAETQYF.

Ten or more counts support this clonotype. This sequence joins TRBV14 and TRBJ2-2; D not certain. CDR3 length equals 15 residues. The V gene's germline CDR1 is SGHDN and CDR2 FVKESK. Deletions cut 4 bases from V and 4 bases from J, with 13 bases between. The CDR3 nucleotides are TGTGCCAGCAGCCCCAGCTGGTTCATCACCGGGGAGCTGTTTTTT. Its protein is CASSPSWFITGELFF.

This clonotype was seen ten or more times. V is TRBV12-3 or TRBV12-4 and J is TRBJ2-7; D is perhaps TRBD1 or TRBD2 (6 bases each). The ends were cut back, 4 bases at V and 5 bases at J, with 18 bases in the middle. The CDR3 totals 15 residues. The CDR3 loop reads CASSSWDIGGNEQYF. The CDR3 nucleotides are TGTGCCAGCAGTTCCTGGGACATCGGAGGGAACGAGCAGTACTTC.

The chain uses TRBV6-6 and TRBJ1-1; 7 bases map to TRBD1. After removal of 4 bases from V and 11 bases from J, the junction contained 16 bases not matched to a gene. Germline values: CDR1 MNHNY, CDR2 SVGAGI (reference sequence). The CDR3 runs 15 residues. CDR3: CASSSRDSGTLRAFF. The CDR3, as DNA: TGTGCCAGCAGTTCCCGGGACAGCGGCACCCTAAGGGCTTTCTTT.

J is TRBJ2-5 and V is TRBV7-2, with D perhaps being TRBD1 or TRBD2 (5 bases each). Trimming shortened V by 1 base and J by 2 bases, and 8 bases separated the two germline ends. Germline values: CDR1 SGHTA, CDR2 FQGNSA. This CDR3 comprises 14 residues. This CDR3 is CASSLGGWQETQYF. The DNA for the CDR3 is TGTGCCAGCAGCTTAGGGGGGTGGCAAGAGACCCAGTACTTC.